This is a list of T cell receptor beta chains from one sample in a study of blood T cells in healthy people across ages. TCRdb ran MiXCR on the 5' RACE reads and lists one entry per CDR3 protein. The sample holds about 680,000 distinct CDR3 sequences, about half seen once. Sequencing was done on a sample of blood. The receptors here all came from an older woman in good health. The CDR3 runs from the conserved cysteine through the conserved F or W. Each record gives: J gene, clone size, V gene, D gene, CDR3 DNA, CDR3 protein. D genes are given only for firm matches. Size is omitted from some rows. Given values are once, few, many or a class for expanded clones.

TRBJ1-1,NA,TRBV7-3,TRBD1,TGTGCCAGCAGTCCGGACAGGACGAACACTGAAGCTTTCTTT,CASSPDRTNTEAFF
TRBJ2-1,NA,TRBV12-5,NA,TGTGCTAGTGGTTTGCCCTACAGGACGAACCCACGCCGGAGCTCCTACAATGAGCAGTTCTTC,CASGLPYRTNPRRSSYNEQFF
TRBJ2-5,few,TRBV12-3/TRBV12-4,TRBD2,TGTGCCAGCAGTTTACAAGCGGGAGGGCCGTGGGAGACCCAGTACTTC,CASSLQAGGPWETQYF
TRBJ1-2,NA,TRBV2,NA,TGTGCCAGCAGTGAATCCGTTTATTATGGCTACACCTTC,CASSESVYYGYTF
TRBJ2-7,NA,TRBV20-1,TRBD2,TGCAGTGCTGGTCTTAAAGCGGGAAAGGGCAATGAGCAGTACTTC,CSAGLKAGKGNEQYF
TRBJ1-6,NA,TRBV6-2/TRBV6-3,NA,TGTGCCAGCAGCCGACGGACGGTTGCAGATTCACCCCTCCACTTT,CASSRRTVADSPLHF
TRBJ1-1,NA,TRBV3-1,NA,TGTGCCAGCAGTGGACGGACGAACACTGAAGCTTTCTTT,CASSGRTNTEAFF
TRBJ2-3,few,TRBV13,NA,TGTGCCAGCAGCTTGGGGCAGGCACCGCTTCGGGCAGATACGCAGTATTTT,CASSLGQAPLRADTQYF
TRBJ1-1,NA,TRBV11-1,NA,TGTGCCAGCAGCTTAGAAGGGGAGCGAGGAGCTTTCTTT,CASSLEGERGAFF
TRBJ2-7,NA,TRBV28,NA,TGTGCCAGCAGTATACTCAGACGGGATTCCTACGAGCAGTACTTC,CASSILRRDSYEQYF
TRBJ2-3,once,TRBV5-1,NA,TGCGCCAGCAGCTATGCTCCTCCGACAGGTGGGAGGACAGATACGCAGTATTTT,CASSYAPPTGGRTDTQYF
TRBJ1-6,NA,TRBV4-2,NA,TGTGCCAGCAGCCAAGATCTCTGGTCTAGCTCCTATAATTCACCCCTCCACTTT,CASSQDLWSSSYNSPLHF
TRBJ2-7,NA,TRBV20-1,NA,TGCAGTGCGGAGGGGGGTACGGCCTACGAGCAGTACTTC,CSAEGGTAYEQYF
TRBJ1-6,NA,TRBV9,NA,TGTGCCAGCAGCGCGGACGGCGTATCGCCCCTCCACTTT,CASSADGVSPLHF
TRBJ2-3,NA,TRBV20-1,TRBD2,TGCAGTGCTAGAGATCCAAGCGGGAGGGCCACAGATACGCAGTATTTT,CSARDPSGRATDTQYF
TRBJ1-1,NA,TRBV4-2,NA,TGTGCCAGCAGCCAGGCACCATACACTGAAGCTTTCTTT,CASSQAPYTEAFF
TRBJ2-1,NA,TRBV10-3,TRBD2,TGTGCCATCACTCCAGCGGGAGGGCCTAATGAGCAGTTCTTC,CAITPAGGPNEQFF
TRBJ1-1,NA,TRBV9,TRBD1,TGTGCCAGCAGCGTAAGGGACAGGGTTAACACTGAAGCTTTCTTT,CASSVRDRVNTEAFF
TRBJ2-2,few,TRBV29-1,TRBD2,TGCAGCGTTGGGATCCTAGCGGGAGTGGGGTCCGGGGAGCTGTTTTTT,CSVGILAGVGSGELFF
TRBJ1-2,NA,TRBV7-2,TRBD1,TGTGCCAGCAGCCACGGACAGGGGAACTATGGCTACACCTTC,CASSHGQGNYGYTF
TRBJ2-4,NA,TRBV23-1,NA,TGCGCCAGCAGTCAATCGTTTGAGGGCTCGACCAAAAACATTCAGTACTTC,CASSQSFEGSTKNIQYF
TRBJ1-5,few,TRBV3-1,NA,TGTGCCAGCGGGGGGGGCTTCAATCAGCCCCAGCATTTT,CASGGGFNQPQHF
TRBJ2-7,few,TRBV7-9,NA,TGTGCCAGCAGCCAGAGCCCAGGGTCCTCCTACGAGCAGTACTTC,CASSQSPGSSYEQYF
TRBJ2-3,few,TRBV29-1,TRBD2,TGCAGCGTTGAAACTAGCGGGACCTCTGATACGCAGTATTTT,CSVETSGTSDTQYF
TRBJ2-1,NA,TRBV10-3,TRBD2,TGTGCCATCAGTGAGGCCCCTAGCGGGAGGTCAAATGAGCAGTTCTTC,CAISEAPSGRSNEQFF
TRBJ2-7,many,TRBV10-3,NA,TGTGCCAGTCGGGCAGTCGACGAGCAGTACTTC,CASRAVDEQYF
TRBJ2-7,NA,TRBV4-3,TRBD2,TGCGCCAGCAGCCTGAAGGGACTAGTGGGAGGAGGCTCCTACGAGCAGTACTTC,CASSLKGLVGGGSYEQYF
TRBJ1-1,NA,TRBV20-1,TRBD1,TGCAGTGCTAGAACCACCGGGACAGGGAACACTGAAGCTTTCTTT,CSARTTGTGNTEAFF
TRBJ1-6,NA,TRBV20-1,NA,TGCAGTGCTAGGCAGGGAGGCTCCTATAATTCACCCCTCCACTTT,CSARQGGSYNSPLHF
TRBJ2-7,NA,TRBV6-5,NA,TGTGCCAGCAGTAGGGTGGGGGGTTTCTACGAGCAGTACTTC,CASSRVGGFYEQYF
TRBJ2-3,NA,TRBV5-1,NA,TGCGCCAGCAGCCCCGGACAGACCCTGACAGATACGCAGTATTTT,CASSPGQTLTDTQYF
TRBJ2-7,NA,TRBV4-3,NA,TGCGCCAGCAGCCAAGGACTGCCCCCCCCTTACAATGAGCAGTACTTC,CASSQGLPPPYNEQYF
TRBJ2-1,few,TRBV6-2/TRBV6-3,NA,TGTGCCAGCAGGTCCGGACTATTTCAGTTCTTC,CASRSGLFQFF
TRBJ2-3,NA,TRBV20-1,TRBD2,TGCAGTGCTAGTGGGGCCATGGCTGTGGGAGGGGACGGGGATACGCAGTATTTT,CSASGAMAVGGDGDTQYF
TRBJ1-1,NA,TRBV28,NA,TGTGCCAGCAGTCGGGGGGGGGCGATGCACACTGAAGCTTTCTTT,CASSRGGAMHTEAFF
TRBJ1-5,NA,TRBV2,TRBD1,TGTGCCAGCAGGGGACAGATCAATCAGCCCCAGCATTTT,CASRGQINQPQHF
TRBJ1-2,NA,TRBV9,NA,TGTGCCAGCGGCGGGGCATCTACTAACTATGGCTACACCTTC,CASGGASTNYGYTF
TRBJ2-7,few,TRBV29-1,NA,TGCAGCGTTGAAGATCTGATGGGCTACGAGCAGTACTTC,CSVEDLMGYEQYF
TRBJ2-5,NA,TRBV6-5,NA,TGTGCCAGCAGTCGCGATGGAACGGAGACCCAGTACTTC,CASSRDGTETQYF
TRBJ2-7,few,TRBV6-2/TRBV6-3,NA,TGTGCCAGCAGTAGGGCCTCGTTGGGGAGCTCCTACAATGAGCAGTACTTC,CASSRASLGSSYNEQYF
TRBJ2-7,NA,TRBV28,TRBD1,TGTGCCAGCAGTCCCGGACAGGGTTGGGATTGGGAGCAGTACTTC,CASSPGQGWDWEQYF
TRBJ1-1,once,TRBV7-9,TRBD1,TGTGCCAGCGGAGGGGGCAGTAACTCGAACACTGAAGCTTTCTTT,CASGGGSNSNTEAFF
TRBJ2-1,NA,TRBV18,NA,TGTGCCAGCTCACCACGCCTTGAACCAGGGAATGAGCAGTTCTTC,CASSPRLEPGNEQFF
TRBJ2-7,NA,TRBV11-1,TRBD1,TGTGCCAGCAGCCGGAAGACAGGGGAATACGAGCAGTACTTC,CASSRKTGEYEQYF
TRBJ2-1,NA,TRBV5-5,NA,TGTACCAGCAGCTGGTTCCTCAATGAGCAGTTCTTC,CTSSWFLNEQFF
TRBJ2-7,few,TRBV24-1,TRBD1,TGTGCCACCAGCCGGACAGGGGACTACGAGCAGTACTTC,CATSRTGDYEQYF
TRBJ2-7,NA,TRBV25-1,NA,TGTGCCGGCAGTGAAGGCCAGTACTACGAGCAGTACTTC,CAGSEGQYYEQYF
TRBJ1-6,NA,TRBV27,TRBD1,TGTGCCAGCAGTCCACGGACAGGAACGCATAATTCACCCCTCCACTTT,CASSPRTGTHNSPLHF
TRBJ2-3,once,TRBV20-1,TRBD2,TGCAGTGCTACCCCATTTGCGGGAGGGACCGCAGATACGCAGTATTTT,CSATPFAGGTADTQYF
TRBJ1-2,few,TRBV5-6,TRBD1,TGTGCCAGCAGCGGAACGACAGGGGGCTATAGTGCGGATGGCTACACCTTC,CASSGTTGGYSADGYTF
TRBJ2-1,NA,TRBV20-1,TRBD2,TGCAGTGGCCAGCGGGAGCCGCGGGTGTACAATGAGCAGTTCTTC,CSGQREPRVYNEQFF
TRBJ2-1,few,TRBV28,NA,TGTGCCAGCAGTTTTGACATCGGGGCTTGGGAGCAGTTCTTC,CASSFDIGAWEQFF